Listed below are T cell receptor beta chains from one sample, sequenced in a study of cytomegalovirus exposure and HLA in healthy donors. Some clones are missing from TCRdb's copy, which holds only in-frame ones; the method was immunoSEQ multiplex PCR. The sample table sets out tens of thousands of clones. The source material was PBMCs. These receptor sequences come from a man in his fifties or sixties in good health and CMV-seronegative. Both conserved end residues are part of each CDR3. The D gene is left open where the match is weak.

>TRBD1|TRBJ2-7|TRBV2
TGTGCCAGCAGCGACGGGACAGGGACCTACGAGCAGTACTTC
CASSDGTGTYEQYF
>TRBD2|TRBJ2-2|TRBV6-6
TGTGCCATCACAGCGGGGAAACAGAACACCGGGGAGCTGTTTTTT
CAITAGKQNTGELFF
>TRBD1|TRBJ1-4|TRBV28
TGTGCCAGCAGTTTCTTGGGACAGGGGAATGAAAAACTGTTTTTT
CASSFLGQGNEKLFF
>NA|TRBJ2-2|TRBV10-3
TGTGCCATCAAACCGGGACTTCGCGGCACCGGGGAGCTGTTTTTT
CAIKPGLRGTGELFF
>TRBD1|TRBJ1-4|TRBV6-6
TGTGCCAGCAGCTACTACATCGACAGGGTCTCCGAAAAACTGTTTTTT
CASSYYIDRVSEKLFF
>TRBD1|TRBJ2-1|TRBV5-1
TGCGCCAGCAGCTTGGGGCCGGGACAGGGTTACAATGAGCAGTTCTTC
CASSLGPGQGYNEQFF
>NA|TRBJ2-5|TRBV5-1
TGCGCCAGCAGCTCGGGCCAAGAGACCCAGTACTTC
CASSSGQETQYF
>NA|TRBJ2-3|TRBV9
TGTGCCAGCAGCCCCCTCAGGACTAGCACAGATACGCAGTATTTT
CASSPLRTSTDTQYF
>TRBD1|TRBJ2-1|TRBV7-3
TGTGCCAGCAGCTCCCCGGACAGGATGAATGAGCAGTTCTTC
CASSSPDRMNEQFF
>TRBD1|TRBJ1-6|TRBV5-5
TGTGCCAGCAACGACCAGGGGGCCTGGAGTTCACCCCTCCACTTT
CASNDQGAWSSPLHF
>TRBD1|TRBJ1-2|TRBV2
TGTGCCAGCAGTATACAGGGGGCAAACTATGGCTACACCTTC
CASSIQGANYGYTF
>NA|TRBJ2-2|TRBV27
TGTGCCAGCAGTTTATTTTCCCAGAACACCGGGGAGCTGTTTTTT
CASSLFSQNTGELFF
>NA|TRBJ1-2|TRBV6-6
TGTGCCAGCAGTTATTCTACGGAGTTCTATGGCTACACCTTC
CASSYSTEFYGYTF
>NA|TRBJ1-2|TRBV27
TGTGCCAGCTCCCCTAGGGGAGGGACTAACTATGGCTACACCTTC
CASSPRGGTNYGYTF
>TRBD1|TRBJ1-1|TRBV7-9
TGTGCCAGCAGCTGGGGACAGGGGAACACTGAAGCTTTCTTT
CASSWGQGNTEAFF
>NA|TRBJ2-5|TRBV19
TGTGCCAGTAGTATGCAGGGGTTGCAAGAGACCCAGTACTTC
CASSMQGLQETQYF
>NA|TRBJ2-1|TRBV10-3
TGTGCCATCAGTCGTCGCGACGGGGGTTCCTACAATGAGCAGTTCTTC
CAISRRDGGSYNEQFF
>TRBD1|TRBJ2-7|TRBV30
TGTGCCTGGAGTAAGAAACCCGGGACAGGGGCCTACGAGCAGTACTTC
CAWSKKPGTGAYEQYF
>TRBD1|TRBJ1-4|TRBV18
TGTGCCAGCTCACTGGACAGGGCCATTAATGAAAAACTGTTTTTT
CASSLDRAINEKLFF
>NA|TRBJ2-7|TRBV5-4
TGTGCCAGCAGCTTGGATTTTCTGGGAGGGGGCTACGAGCAGTACTTC
CASSLDFLGGGYEQYF
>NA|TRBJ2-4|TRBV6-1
TGTGCCAGCAGTGAAGCATCCGGGACCAAAAACATTCAGTACTTC
CASSEASGTKNIQYF
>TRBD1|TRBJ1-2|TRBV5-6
TGTGCCAGCAACTTCGGGGACAGGTCCAACTATGGCTACACCTTC
CASNFGDRSNYGYTF
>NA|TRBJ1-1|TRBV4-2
TGTGCCAGCAGCCAAGATCCCAGGGGTTCGAACACTGAAGCTTTCTTT
CASSQDPRGSNTEAFF
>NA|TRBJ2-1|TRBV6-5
TGTGCCAGCAGTTATGGCTTAGGGAGCTCCTACAATGAGCAGTTCTTC
CASSYGLGSSYNEQFF
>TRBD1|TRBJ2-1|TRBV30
TGTGCCTGGAGTGTAGGACAGGGTAAAGGCGATGAGCAGTTCTTC
CAWSVGQGKGDEQFF
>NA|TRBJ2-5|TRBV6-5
TGTGCCAGCAGCCGAGACACCGGACTGGGGGAGACCCAGTACTTC
CASSRDTGLGETQYF
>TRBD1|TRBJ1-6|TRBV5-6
TGTGCCAGCAGCTTGGGGGCCGGGACAGCGAATTCACCCCTCCACTTT
CASSLGAGTANSPLHF
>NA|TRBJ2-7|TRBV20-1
TGCAGTCACCGGGACAACTACGAGCAGTACTTC
CSHRDNYEQYF
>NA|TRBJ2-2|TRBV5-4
TGTGCCAGCAGCCAGGACAGGGAGGGGAGGACCGGGGAGCTGTTTTTT
CASSQDREGRTGELFF
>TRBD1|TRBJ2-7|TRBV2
TGTGCCAGCAGGGATAGGACAGGGGGCCGCGAGCAGTACTTC
CASRDRTGGREQYF
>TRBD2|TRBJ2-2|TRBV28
TGTGCCAGCAGCCTACTAGCGGGGACCCCCGGGGAGCTGTTTTTT
CASSLLAGTPGELFF
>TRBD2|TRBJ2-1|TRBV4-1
TGCGCCAGCAGCCAAGTCCCTAGCGGGGGGGCCAGCTCCTACAATGAGCAGTTCTTC
CASSQVPSGGASSYNEQFF
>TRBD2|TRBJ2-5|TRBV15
TGTGCCACCAGCAGAGCTAGCGGGGGGGCCTTCGAGACCCAGTACTTC
CATSRASGGAFETQYF
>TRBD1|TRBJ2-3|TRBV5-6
TGTGCCAGCAGCTTACCCCTAAGACAGGGGCTCACAGATACGCAGTATTTT
CASSLPLRQGLTDTQYF
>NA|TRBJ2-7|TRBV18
TGTGCCAGCTCACTGCTAGAAAGTCACGAGCAGTACTTC
CASSLLESHEQYF
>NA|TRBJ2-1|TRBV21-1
TGTGCCAGCAGCAAAGTCTGCAATGAGCAGTTCTTC
CASSKVCNEQFF
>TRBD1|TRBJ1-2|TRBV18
TGTGCCAGCTCACCTTACGCAGGGGGCGGGTCTAACTATGGCTACACCTTC
CASSPYAGGGSNYGYTF
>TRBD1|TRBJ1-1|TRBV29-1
TGCAGCGTTGAACACAGGGGGCTTTACACTGAAGCTTTCTTT
CSVEHRGLYTEAFF
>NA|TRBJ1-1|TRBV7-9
TGTGCCAGCAGCCCCTATTCGACAGCCACTGAAGCTTTCTTT
CASSPYSTATEAFF
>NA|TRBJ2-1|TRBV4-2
TGTGCCAGCGGCAGGGGCTCCAATGAGCAGTTCTTC
CASGRGSNEQFF
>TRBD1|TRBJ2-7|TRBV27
TGTGCCAGCAGTTTGGGACAGACCCCCTACGAGCAGTACTTC
CASSLGQTPYEQYF
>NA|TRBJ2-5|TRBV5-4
TGTGCCAGCAGCTTGACAGAAGAGACCCAGTACTTC
CASSLTEETQYF
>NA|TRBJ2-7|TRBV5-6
TGTGCCAGCAGCTTGTATATATCCTACGAGCAGTACTTC
CASSLYISYEQYF